Each of the 5 T cell receptor gamma chains below was sequenced from the same sample in a study of γδ T cells in repeated Plasmodium falciparum infection. Bulk repertoires came from Vgamma9/Vdelta2+ or Vdelta2-negative gammadelta T cells flow-sorted from PBMC. TCRdb reanalysed the multiplex PCR reads with CATT. This table has roughly 32,000 gamma-chain clones, about 1.5% appearing once. The specimen was gamma-delta T cells from blood. Receptor source: a pool of human donors (malaria-infected and uninfected, not separated).

This clone was detected ten times or more. TCRdb lists the protein of a much larger clone for this DNA, which differs at residue 14, so this is likely a read error; the protein given here is translated from the DNA itself. The chain is built from TRGV9 and TRGJP. TCRdb records no J gene; here it was assigned by comparing the DNA to germline. The CDR3 runs 17 residues. Germline values: CDR1 GITISATS, CDR2 ISYDGTV (reference sequence). The DNA for the CDR3 is TGTGCCTTGTGGGAGGTGCCCTCGGAGTTGGGCAAAAAAGTCAAGGTATTT. Amino acids: CALWEVPSELGKKVKVF.

In its sample, this clone was seen many times. The chain joins TRGV8 to TRGJ1 or TRGJ2. The V gene end was trimmed by 2 bases and the J gene end by 2 bases; junction bases not matched to a gene: 6. The length of the CDR3 is 14 residues. Per germline, CDR1 VENAVY and CDR2 YDSYNSRV. This CDR3 reads CATWDTYHYYKKLF. CDR3 sequence (DNA): TGTGCCACCTGGGATACCTATCATTATTATAAGAAACTCTTT.

Points on this clone: The protein TCRdb gives is from a much larger clone and does not agree with this DNA's translation at residue 2, likely a read error; the protein shown here comes from the DNA. The genes are TRGV9 and TRGJ1 or TRGJ2. TCRdb does not report a J gene; here it was assigned by matching the DNA to germline references. CDR3 length: 13 amino acids. Germline CDR1 reads GITISATS; CDR2 reads ISYDGTV (reference sequence). The CDR3 sequence: CTLWEVRFYKKLF. The CDR3 nucleotides read TGTACCTTGTGGGAGGTGCGGTTCTATAAGAAACTCTTT.

Concerning this clone: A read error likely explains this, since a far larger clone differs by one base. Other nucleotide sequences from this sample produce the same CDR3. This rearrangement joins TRGV9 to TRGJ1 or TRGJ2. As TCRdb names no J gene, one was assigned here on the basis of a DNA match to germline. This CDR3 is 10 amino acids long. Unmatched junction bases numbered 5, after V lost 4 bases and J lost 11 bases. Germline assignment: CDR1 GITISATS and CDR2 ISYDGTV (reference sequence). The CDR3 loop reads CALWEFEKLF. The CDR3 region has the DNA TGTGCCTTGTGGGAATTCGAGAAACTCTTT.

This clone was seen only a few times. TCRdb attributes to this sequence the protein of a much larger clone, which differs from the DNA translation at residue 5; a read error is likely, and the protein displayed is translated from the DNA. The chain couples TRGV8 to TRGJ1 or TRGJ2. The J gene was missing in TCRdb and was found by matching the end of the DNA to germline. CDR1 is VENAVY and CDR2 is YDSYNSRV in the germline V gene. The length of the CDR3 is 13 residues. V shed 5 bases, J shed 3 bases, and the junction held 7 bases outside the gene matches. The CDR3 region has the DNA TGTGCCACCTGGGGTATCGGTTATTATAAGAAACTCTTT. It encodes CATWGIGYYKKLF.